This T cell receptor beta chain was obtained from a study of glioma-infiltrating T cells after dendritic cell vaccination. On the study more broadly: Autologous tumor lysate was loaded overnight onto monocyte-derived dendritic cells grown less than 8 days with IL-4 and GM-CSF. At biweekly intervals, patients got three intradermal dendritic cell vaccine injections.

The primer mix had 60 V beta and 13 J beta primers. Only in-frame clones appear in the TCRdb table, and some are missing; sequencing was by immunoSEQ multiplex PCR. Here the sample spans fewer than 45,000 clones, almost 85% being singletons. The specimen was blood, collected before dendritic cell vaccination. This receptor was identified in a human donor with glioblastoma.

CDR3 protein: CASRSNRGRDTDTQYF. CDR3 DNA sequence: TGCGCCAGCAGGTCCAACAGGGGGCGGGACACAGATACGCAGTATTTT. The chain links TRBV4-1 to TRBJ2-3; TRBD1 matches at 9 bases. Per the germline V gene, CDR1 is MGHRA and CDR2 is YSYEKL. This CDR3 region has 16 residues. Germline trimming cut 6 bases from V and 2 bases from J; bases unmatched to any gene: 9.